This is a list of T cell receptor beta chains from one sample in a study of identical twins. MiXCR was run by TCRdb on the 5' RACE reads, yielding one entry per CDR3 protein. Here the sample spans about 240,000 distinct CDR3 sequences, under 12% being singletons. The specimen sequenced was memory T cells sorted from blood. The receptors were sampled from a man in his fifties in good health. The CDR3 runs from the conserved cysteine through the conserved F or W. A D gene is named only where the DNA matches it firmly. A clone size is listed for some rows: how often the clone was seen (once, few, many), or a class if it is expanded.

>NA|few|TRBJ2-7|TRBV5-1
CASSLVQGTSYEQYF
TGCGCCAGCAGCTTGGTCCAGGGGACATCCTACGAGCAGTACTTC
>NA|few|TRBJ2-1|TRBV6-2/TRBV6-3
CASSRAGISYNEQFF
TGTGCCAGCAGTAGGGCGGGGATTTCCTACAATGAGCAGTTCTTC
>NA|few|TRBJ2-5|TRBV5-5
CASSQDSPETQYF
TGTGCCAGCAGCCAGGACAGTCCAGAGACCCAGTACTTC
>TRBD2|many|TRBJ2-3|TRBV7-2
CASSLVGGSTDTQYF
TGTGCCAGCAGCTTAGTGGGAGGGTCCACAGATACGCAGTATTTT
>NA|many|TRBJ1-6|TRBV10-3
CAISDPGSPLHF
TGTGCCATCAGTGACCCCGGCTCACCCCTCCACTTT
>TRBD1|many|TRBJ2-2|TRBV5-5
CASSLAAGGFVGELFF
TGTGCCAGCAGCTTGGCCGCAGGGGGCTTTGTCGGGGAGCTGTTTTTT
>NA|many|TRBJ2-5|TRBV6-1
CASRGGGPGQTQYF
TGTGCCAGCAGGGGGGGGGGCCCTGGGCAGACCCAGTACTTC
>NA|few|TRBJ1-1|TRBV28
CASSATTGPANVLGAFF
TGTGCCAGCAGTGCGACGACCGGACCGGCAAACGTATTGGGAGCTTTCTTT
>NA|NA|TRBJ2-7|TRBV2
CASNPGATYEQYF
TGTGCCAGCAACCCGGGGGCGACCTACGAGCAGTACTTC
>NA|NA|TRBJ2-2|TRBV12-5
CASGSRTTGELFF
TGTGCTAGTGGTTCCCGGACAACCGGGGAGCTGTTTTTT
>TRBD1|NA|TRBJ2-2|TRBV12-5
CASGSGQGPIGELFF
TGTGCTAGTGGTTCTGGACAGGGGCCCATCGGGGAGCTGTTTTTT
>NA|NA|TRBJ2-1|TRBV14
CASSQVLGRPGYNEQFF
TGTGCCAGCAGCCAAGTACTTGGGAGACCGGGCTACAATGAGCAGTTCTTC
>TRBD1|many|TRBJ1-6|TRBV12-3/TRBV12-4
CASSSGTGNRSPLHF
TGTGCCAGCAGTTCCGGGACAGGGAATCGTTCACCCCTCCACTTT
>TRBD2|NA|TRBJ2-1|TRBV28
CASSTSGGGYNEQFF
TGTGCCAGCAGCACTAGCGGGGGGGGTTACAATGAGCAGTTCTTC
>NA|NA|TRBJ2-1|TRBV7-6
CASSSRMGGYTYNEQFF
TGTGCCAGCAGCTCTCGGATGGGGGGTTATACCTACAATGAGCAGTTCTTC
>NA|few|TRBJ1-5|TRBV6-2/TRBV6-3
CASSRGRGDGNQPQHF
TGTGCCAGCAGTCGCGGCAGGGGTGACGGCAATCAGCCCCAGCATTTT
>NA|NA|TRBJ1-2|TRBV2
CASSSTGPGTF
TGTGCCAGCAGTTCGACGGGGCCCGGGACCTTC
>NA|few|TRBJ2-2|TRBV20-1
CSARQGHGELFF
TGCAGTGCCCGGCAGGGGCACGGGGAGCTGTTTTTT
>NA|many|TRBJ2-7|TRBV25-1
CASSEIGRGAAYEQYF
TGTGCCAGCAGTGAAATTGGCCGAGGAGCGGCTTACGAGCAGTACTTC
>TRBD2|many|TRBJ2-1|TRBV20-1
CSARASGRAGEQFF
TGCAGTGCTAGAGCTAGCGGGAGGGCGGGTGAGCAGTTCTTC
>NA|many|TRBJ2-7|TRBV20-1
CSAALTGSYEQYF
TGCAGTGCTGCCTTGACCGGATCCTACGAGCAGTACTTC
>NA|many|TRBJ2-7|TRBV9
CASSPRSTAIYEQYF
TGTGCCAGCAGCCCCCGGTCCACGGCAATCTACGAGCAGTACTTC
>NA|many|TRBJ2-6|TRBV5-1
CASSLAFGIGANVLTF
TGCGCCAGCAGCTTGGCCTTCGGGATCGGGGCCAACGTCCTGACTTTC
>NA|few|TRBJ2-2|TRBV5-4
CASSPRARDTGELFF
TGTGCCAGCAGCCCCAGGGCACGAGACACCGGGGAGCTGTTTTTT
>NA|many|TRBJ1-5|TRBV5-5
CASSRDSYSNQPQHF
TGTGCCAGCAGCCGTGACAGTTATAGCAATCAGCCCCAGCATTTT
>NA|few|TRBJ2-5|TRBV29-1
CSPRASEGTQYF
TGCAGCCCTAGGGCTAGCGAGGGGACCCAGTACTTC
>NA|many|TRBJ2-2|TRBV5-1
CASSHYGQANTGELFF
TGCGCCAGCAGCCACTACGGACAAGCGAACACCGGGGAGCTGTTTTTT
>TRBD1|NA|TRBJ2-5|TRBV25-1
CASKDRGETQYF
TGTGCCAGCAAGGACAGGGGGGAGACCCAGTACTTC
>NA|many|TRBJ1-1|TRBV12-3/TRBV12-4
CASSSRNTEAFF
TGTGCCAGCAGTTCGCGGAACACTGAAGCTTTCTTT
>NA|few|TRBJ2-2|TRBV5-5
CASSWGRNTGELFF
TGTGCCAGCAGCTGGGGACGTAACACCGGGGAGCTGTTTTTT
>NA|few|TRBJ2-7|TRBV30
CAWGRSSYEQYF
TGTGCCTGGGGACGGTCCTCCTACGAGCAGTACTTC
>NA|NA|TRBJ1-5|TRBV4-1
CASSQEYSRNQPQHF
TGCGCCAGCAGCCAAGAGTACAGCCGCAATCAGCCCCAGCATTTT
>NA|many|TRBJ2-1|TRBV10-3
CAISEPKGRNEQFF
TGTGCCATCAGTGAGCCGAAGGGAAGGAATGAGCAGTTCTTC
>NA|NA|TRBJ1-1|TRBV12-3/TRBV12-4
CASSFEGGNTEAFF
TGTGCCAGCAGTTTTGAGGGGGGGAACACTGAAGCTTTCTTT
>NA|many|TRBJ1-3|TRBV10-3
CAISDGSGNTIYF
TGTGCCATCAGTGATGGATCTGGAAACACCATATATTTT
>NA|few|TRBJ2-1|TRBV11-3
CASSLDLASTFYNEQFF
TGTGCCAGCAGCTTAGATCTAGCGTCCACATTTTACAATGAGCAGTTCTTC
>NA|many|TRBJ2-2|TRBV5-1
CASSLNTPGELFF
TGCGCCAGCAGCTTGAACACTCCCGGGGAGCTGTTTTTT
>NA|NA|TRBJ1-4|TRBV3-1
CASSQPRSATNEKLFF
TGTGCCAGCAGCCAACCCCGATCAGCAACTAATGAAAAACTGTTTTTT
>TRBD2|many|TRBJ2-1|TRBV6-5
CASSSGTSGYNEQFF
TGTGCCAGCAGTTCCGGGACTAGCGGATACAATGAGCAGTTCTTC
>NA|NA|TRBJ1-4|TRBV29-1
CSVTGLTNEKLFF
TGCAGCGTAACCGGCCTCACTAATGAAAAACTGTTTTTT
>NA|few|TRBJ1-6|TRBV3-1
CASSQAGGESPLHF
TGTGCCAGCAGCCAAGCGGGGGGTGAATCACCCCTCCACTTT
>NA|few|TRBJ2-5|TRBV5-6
CASRPQGPQETQYF
TGTGCCAGCAGGCCCCAGGGACCCCAAGAGACCCAGTACTTC
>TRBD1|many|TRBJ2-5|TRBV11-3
CASSPGTGAGGTQYF
TGTGCCAGCAGCCCCGGGACAGGGGCCGGTGGGACCCAGTACTTC
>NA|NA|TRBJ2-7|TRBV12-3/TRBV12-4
CASSLAASHEQYF
TGTGCCAGCAGTTTAGCCGCTTCGCACGAGCAGTACTTC
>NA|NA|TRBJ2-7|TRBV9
CASSVDVGMGEQYF
TGTGCCAGCAGCGTAGATGTCGGAATGGGCGAGCAGTACTTC
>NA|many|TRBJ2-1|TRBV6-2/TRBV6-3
CASSPLFEQFF
TGTGCCAGCAGTCCCTTGTTTGAGCAGTTCTTC
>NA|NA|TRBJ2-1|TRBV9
CASSGGLSGRANEQFF
TGTGCCAGCAGCGGGGGTCTTAGCGGCCGGGCGAATGAGCAGTTCTTC
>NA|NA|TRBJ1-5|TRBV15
CATSRGMEGRAQHF
TGTGCCACCAGCCGGGGTATGGAGGGGCGGGCCCAGCATTTT
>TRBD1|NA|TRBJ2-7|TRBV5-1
CASSPGQGRAYGQYF
TGCGCCAGCAGCCCAGGACAGGGTAGAGCCTACGGGCAGTACTTC
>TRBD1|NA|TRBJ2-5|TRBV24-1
CATSDATGETQSF
TGTGCCACCAGTGATGCCACAGGGGAGACCCAGTCCTTC
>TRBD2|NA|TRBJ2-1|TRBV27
CASSYTMAGGINEQFF
TGTGCCAGCAGTTATACGATGGCGGGGGGGATAAATGAGCAGTTCTTC
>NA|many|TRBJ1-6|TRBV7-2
CASSLGQGNNSPLHF
TGTGCCAGCAGCTTAGGGCAGGGAAATAATTCACCCCTCCACTTT
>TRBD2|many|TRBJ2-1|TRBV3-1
CASSRTSFEQFF
TGTGCCAGCAGCCGGACTAGTTTTGAGCAGTTCTTC
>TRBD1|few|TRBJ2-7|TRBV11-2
CASSLRSGTGADEQYF
TGTGCCAGCAGCTTAAGATCCGGGACAGGGGCTGACGAGCAGTACTTC
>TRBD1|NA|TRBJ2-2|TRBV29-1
CSVARGPGTGELFF
TGCAGCGTCGCGAGGGGGCCAGGCACCGGGGAGCTGTTTTTT